The present TCR beta chain was sequenced within a study of T cells in Graves' hyperthyroidism and ophthalmopathy. Regarding the study as a whole: Before onset, by a median of approximately 5.9 months, the model predicted ophthalmopathy.

Amplification of TCR beta CDR3 regions was performed using RNA transcripts as template. First-round RT-PCR of the TCR CDR3 relied on the HTBI primer set. TCRdb analysed the multiplex PCR reads with MiXCR anew, one entry per CDR3 protein. The sample gives a few hundred thousand distinct CDR3 sequences, 15% to 20% of which show up once; approximately 49% is in the top ten. Reasons for excluding patients were uncontrolled infection, other autoimmune disease, pregnancy or lactation. Clinical symptoms, serum thyroxine and TRAb, thyroid ultrasound and orbital computed tomography were used for the diagnoses. Isolation of PBMCs was performed on 10 ml fresh peripheral blood. The germline V gene encodes CDR1 SGHAT and CDR2 FQNNGV. Between the trimmed V and J ends, which lost 1 base and 5 bases, there was a span of 14 bases. This CDR3 spans 15 amino acids. This clonotype has ten or more counts. The antigen remains undetermined.

The clonotype was recovered from a woman aged 45-59 years with Graves' hyperthyroidism. The sequenced sample consisted of blood. V and J are TRBV11-2 and TRBJ2-5, with D perhaps matching TRBD2 (7 bases). CDR3 in amino acids: CASSLAGGLWETQYF. CDR3 bases: TGTGCCAGCAGCTTAGCGGGGGGCCTCTGGGAGACCCAGTACTTC.